This is a list of T cell receptor beta chains from one sample in a study of blood T cell repertoires in COVID-19. Repertoires were generated with immunoSEQ multiplex PCR, while TCRdb's copy carries only in-frame clones and drops some. The sample lists 250,000 to 300,000 clones, approximately 89% seen once, with 1.9% in the top ten. Material for sequencing was PBMCs or T cells enriched from blood (not recorded which). The receptors here all came from a woman in her sixties who had recovered from COVID-19. CDR3s include the opening cysteine and the closing phenylalanine or tryptophan. Not every row has a clone size; where given, it reads once, few, many or a size class.

CDR3aa	v_gene	j_gene	abundance
CASSQTAGTQYF	TRBV16	TRBJ2-3	.
CASRGLAGAPGEQFF	TRBV19	TRBJ2-1	.
CASSDTVNSPLHF	TRBV2	TRBJ1-6	.
CASSPQGMNEQYF	TRBV6-5	TRBJ2-7	once
CASSLSARSYEQYF	TRBV27	TRBJ2-7	few
CASIPGQGEDQPQHF	TRBV6-5	TRBJ1-5	.
CASSMEGRNTEAFF	TRBV7-9	TRBJ1-1	.
CASSPSSGTRNTIYF	TRBV18	TRBJ1-3	once
CSVANSRGYTF	TRBV20-1	TRBJ1-2	.
CASSPVGNTIYF	TRBV13	TRBJ1-3	.
CASNEGAGTDTQYF	TRBV6-5	TRBJ2-3	.
CASGYGSGNTEAFF	TRBV6-5	TRBJ1-1	.
CATSREFYRNTIYF	TRBV15	TRBJ1-3	.
CASSQPDRGDQPQHF	TRBV4-1	TRBJ1-5	once
CASSVAVLTSGSNEQFF	TRBV9	TRBJ2-1	.
CASSLGGQGVKGYTF	TRBV19	TRBJ1-2	.
CASSHPLAGNEQFF	TRBV3-1/TRBV3-2	TRBJ2-1	once
CAISEQTGGNSPLHF	TRBV10-3	TRBJ1-6	.
CASSPAGLNYEQYF	TRBV18	TRBJ2-7	.
CASSYSKGYEQYF	TRBV6-5	TRBJ2-7	.
CARSTGQVFFYGYTF	TRBV5-3	TRBJ1-2	.
CASSPGLSGPIYEQYF	TRBV18	TRBJ2-7	.
CASSPPAGRYNEQFF	TRBV18	TRBJ2-1	.
CAWSSGLATDTQYF	TRBV30	TRBJ2-3	.
CASEQTNTEAFF	TRBV7-9	TRBJ1-1	.
CAWSPLGTYEQYF	TRBV30	TRBJ2-7	.
CASSFRTGEETQYF	TRBV27	TRBJ2-5	.
CASSISGSVLYEQYF	TRBV28	TRBJ2-7	.
CASGFFGGGTDTQYF	TRBV7-6	TRBJ2-3	.
CAISEGGLGNTEAFF	TRBV10-3	TRBJ1-1	.
CASGLFGEQFF	TRBV2	TRBJ2-1	.
CASSPTGQGSDTQYF	TRBV5-1	TRBJ2-3	.
CASSLVGGETEAFF	TRBV5-1	TRBJ1-1	.
CASSEAPTRLRGGYTF	TRBV6-1	TRBJ1-2	.
CAWSGGTRLIYNSPLHF	TRBV30	TRBJ1-6	.
CASNPGQGNWQYF	TRBV2	TRBJ2-7	.
CASSLQGTYSGNTIYF	TRBV5-1	TRBJ1-3	.
CASRTDWGTNEKLFF	TRBV19	TRBJ1-4	.
CASSSSGSVYNEQFF	TRBV7-3	TRBJ2-1	.
CATSDSRPVTSGVPSNEQFF	TRBV24-1	TRBJ2-1	.
CSATFPGGYTF	TRBV20-1	TRBJ1-2	.
CASSFFSVSYNEQFF	TRBV5-5	TRBJ2-1	.
CASKGTDPNEKLFF	TRBV2	TRBJ1-4	.
CSVVDNNEQFF	TRBV29-1	TRBJ2-1	.